A selection of T cell receptor beta chains follows, all from one sample in a study of cytomegalovirus exposure and HLA in healthy donors. The repertoire was sequenced with immunoSEQ multiplex PCR; TCRdb's copy has only in-frame clones and lacks some. The sample has 95,000 to 100,000 clones; roughly 80% are singletons. The sample consisted of PBMCs. Every receptor here comes from a woman aged 55-70 years in good health and CMV-seronegative. The CDR3 runs from the conserved cysteine through the conserved F or W. A D gene is named only where the DNA matches it firmly. Only some rows state a clone size, as once, few, many or a class for expanded clones.

>few|TRBD1|TRBJ1-2|TRBV7-9
CASQGALEGYTF
TGTGCCAGCCAGGGGGCCCTTGAGGGCTACACCTTC
>.|.|TRBJ2-1|TRBV6-5
CASSADTLNEQFF
TGTGCCAGCAGTGCGGACACCCTAAATGAGCAGTTCTTC
>.|TRBD1|TRBJ2-7|TRBV29-1
CSVTTGGNEQYF
TGCAGCGTTACTACAGGGGGTAACGAGCAGTACTTC
>.|.|TRBJ1-1|TRBV10-3
CAMIAGPQTPEAFF
TGTGCCATGATCGCGGGACCTCAAACCCCTGAAGCTTTCTTT
>.|.|TRBJ1-3|TRBV7-9
CASSLLSSGNTIYF
TGTGCCAGCAGCTTATTGAGCTCTGGAAACACCATATATTTT
>.|TRBD1|TRBJ2-7|TRBV5-1
CASSLGQGELYEQYF
TGCGCCAGCAGCTTGGGCCAGGGGGAGCTCTACGAGCAGTACTTC
>.|.|TRBJ1-4|TRBV2
CASTREGSNEKLFF
TGTGCCAGCACCCGCGAGGGATCTAATGAAAAACTGTTTTTT
>.|.|TRBJ2-5|TRBV4-3
CASSGDWKETQYF
TGCGCCAGCAGTGGGGACTGGAAAGAGACCCAGTACTTC
>.|.|TRBJ1-1|TRBV6-5
CASRRDTEAFF
TGTGCCAGCAGGAGGGACACTGAAGCTTTCTTT
>.|.|TRBJ1-5|TRBV19
CASSEDRNQPQHF
TGTGCCAGTAGTGAGGACAGAAATCAGCCCCAGCATTTT
>.|TRBD2|TRBJ2-1|TRBV6-5
CASSQGLAGSGEQFF
TGTGCCAGCAGCCAGGGACTAGCGGGCTCGGGAGAGCAGTTCTTC